The present entry profiles one TCR beta chain with its context. Its antigen remains unknown. Profiled with immunoSEQ multiplex PCR; TCRdb holds only in-frame clones, not every one. The data contain about 200,000 clones, 90% to 95% of them seen just once; the ten biggest clones take up about 1%. Germline V gene lookup returns CDR1 LNHDA and CDR2 SQIVND (reference sequence). The CDR3 has 15 amino acids. Trimming took 5 bases from V and 4 from J; bases not matched to a gene: 8. The data derive from a study of T cell responses to AZD1222 COVID-19 vaccine. General study results and limits: Scientists sampled the repertoires only once the peak T cell response had passed. Just a handful of AZD1222 recipients were seropositive at baseline. Clonal diversity may have been underestimated, and the donors were mostly white British, with more females than males. Spike-specific TCR breadth rose after two AZD1222 doses, and depth rose as well.

The sequence was obtained from an adult who received the AZD1222 COVID-19 vaccine. The chain recombines TRBV19 with TRBJ2-3; 8 bases agree with TRBD1. Source: peripheral blood, taken 28 days after the second AZD1222 dose. In nucleotides, the CDR3 is TGTGCCAGTAGTCCCCGACAGGGGCCCCCAGATACGCAGTATTTT. Encoded protein: CASSPRQGPPDTQYF.